This T cell receptor (beta chain) was observed in a study of cytomegalovirus exposure and HLA in healthy donors. This clone came up a few times. PCR was performed using 60 Vbeta and 13 Jbeta primers. Assay used: immunoSEQ multiplex PCR; TCRdb lists only in-frame clones, some missing. The data hold about 110,000 clones, with roughly 70% observed a single time. V lost 5 bases to trimming and J lost 7 bases; unmatched junction nucleotides: 9. CDR3 size: 14 residues. Looked up from germline, CDR1 is MDHEN and CDR2 is SYDVKM. The receptor was derived from a man aged 35 to 55 in good health and CMV-seropositive. The chain has TRBV28 and TRBJ2-7; TRBD2 agrees at 9 bases. Sequencing used PBMCs. Here the CDR3 DNA reads TGTGCCAGCAGTGAGCTAGCGGGGAGGGATGAGCAGTACTTC. It encodes CASSELAGRDEQYF.